The clone carrying this T cell receptor (beta chain) was seen a handful of times. Its target is unknown. These data originate in a study of cytomegalovirus exposure and HLA in healthy donors. Study outcomes and limitations: Using the classifier, cytomegalovirus status was reportedly diagnosed with high specificity and sensitivity. The investigators catalogued 150 to 200 TCR beta chains as cytomegalovirus-associated.

There are 13 residues in the CDR3. V shed 6 bases and J shed 0 bases, with 8 bases lying between them. Germline V gene sequence: CDR1 LNHDA, CDR2 SQIVND (reference sequence). In the PCR, 60 Vbeta and 13 Jbeta primers were used. Method: immunoSEQ multiplex PCR; TCRdb's copy keeps in-frame clones and lacks some. The sample consists of about 120,000 clones, approximately 80% of them appearing once. Material: PBMCs. The genes are TRBV19 and TRBJ1-1; D unclear. This TCR came from a woman between 35 and 50 years old in good health and CMV-seronegative. CDR3 DNA sequence: TGTGCCAGTAGGGGCTCCATGAACACTGAAGCTTTCTTT. This gives the protein CASRGSMNTEAFF.